Listed below are T cell receptor beta chains from one sample, sequenced in a study of T cells in Graves' hyperthyroidism and ophthalmopathy. TCRdb itself ran the multiplex PCR reads through MiXCR, one entry per CDR3 protein. The sample shows over 700,000 distinct CDR3 sequences, more than 30% of them seen only once. Sequencing was performed on blood. Every receptor here comes from a man younger than 35 with Graves' hyperthyroidism. Each CDR3 is given with its conserved first and last residue. Each record gives: J gene, V gene, D gene, clone size, CDR3 DNA, CDR3 protein. The D gene is left open where the match is weak. Size values are once, few and many counts, or a class for expanded clones, and some rows have none.

>TRBJ1-2|TRBV10-3|.|many
TGTGCCATCAAAGGGGCAGGGAACTATGGCTACACCTTC
CAIKGAGNYGYTF
>TRBJ1-1|TRBV7-9|.|few
TGCGCCAGCAGCTTATCCCCCGTTTCACACACTGAAGCTTTCTTT
CASSLSPVSHTEAFF
>TRBJ1-2|TRBV12-3/TRBV12-4|.|many
TGTGCCAGCAGTTTGCAGAACTATGGCTACACCTTC
CASSLQNYGYTF
>TRBJ2-7|TRBV5-1|.|few
TGCGCCAGCAGCTTGGGACGCCCCTCCTTCGAGCAGTACTTC
CASSLGRPSFEQYF
>TRBJ1-1|TRBV5-1|.|.
TGCGCCAGCAGCTTGGAGGGCCAGCGACCCGATGAAGCTTTCTTT
CASSLEGQRPDEAFF
>TRBJ1-4|TRBV6-5|.|.
TGTGCCATCAAGTTCGCGGTAACTAATGAAAAACTGTTTTTT
CAIKFAVTNEKLFF
>TRBJ1-2|TRBV29-1|TRBD1|once
TGCAGCGTTGAACTGGGACAGGACTATGGCTACACCTTC
CSVELGQDYGYTF
>TRBJ2-3|TRBV29-1|.|.
TGCAGCGTCCGTACGGTGCTAGAAACCACAGATACGCAGTATTTT
CSVRTVLETTDTQYF
>TRBJ1-4|TRBV4-1|.|few
TGTGCCAGCAGCCAAGACGGGACGTCGGATGAAAAACTGTTTTTT
CASSQDGTSDEKLFF
>TRBJ2-7|TRBV2|TRBD1|many
TGTGCCAGCAGGGGGACAGGGACCTACGAGCAGTACTTC
CASRGTGTYEQYF
>TRBJ2-2|TRBV7-2|.|many
TGTGCCAGCAGCCAATCGAACACCGGGGAGCTGTTTTTT
CASSQSNTGELFF
>TRBJ2-5|TRBV20-1|TRBD1|many
TGCAGTGCTAGAGTGGCAGGGGGAGAGACCCAGTACTTC
CSARVAGGETQYF
>TRBJ2-7|TRBV7-2|.|few
TGTGCCAGCAGCTTAGTAGGGGGGGGCGGCTCCTACGAGCAGTACTTC
CASSLVGGGGSYEQYF
>TRBJ2-7|TRBV7-6|.|few
TGTGCCAGCAGCGTAAACGGATACGAGCAGTACTTC
CASSVNGYEQYF
>TRBJ2-2|TRBV5-1|TRBD2|.
TGCGCCAGCAGCTTGGTACCTAGCGGGGCGAACACCGGGGAGCTGTTTTTT
CASSLVPSGANTGELFF
>TRBJ1-5|TRBV19|TRBD1|.
TGTGCCTCCCGACCGTGGACAGGGACGAATCAGCCCCAGCATTTT
CASRPWTGTNQPQHF
>TRBJ1-2|TRBV29-1|.|once
TGCAGCGGATGGGGGCAGAACTATGGCTACACCTTC
CSGWGQNYGYTF
>TRBJ2-5|TRBV24-1|TRBD2|.
TGTGCCACCAGTGATCGTACCGGGACTAGGTACTTC
CATSDRTGTRYF
>TRBJ1-5|TRBV2|.|.
TGTGCCAGCAGTTACTCGACAGCGAGCAATCAGCCCCAGCATTTT
CASSYSTASNQPQHF
>TRBJ1-5|TRBV9|.|many
TGTGCCAGCAGCGTAGGGGGAGGTGGCAATCAGCCCCAGCATTTT
CASSVGGGGNQPQHF
>TRBJ2-7|TRBV20-1|.|many
TGCAGTGCTAGAACGGGGCCGGGAAGCTACGAGCAGTACTTC
CSARTGPGSYEQYF
>TRBJ1-4|TRBV20-1|TRBD1|.
TGCAGTGCCAAAGACAGGGGGGCCCTAGTGTGGAATGAAAAACTGTTTTTT
CSAKDRGALVWNEKLFF
>TRBJ1-5|TRBV10-3|.|.
TGTGCCAGCAGCCCTCGGATGGCATATAGCAATCAGCCCCAGCATTTT
CASSPRMAYSNQPQHF
>TRBJ2-7|TRBV7-2|TRBD1|many
TGTGCCAGCAGCTTCGACAGGGGGCTGGATTACTTC
CASSFDRGLDYF
>TRBJ1-1|TRBV7-2|TRBD1|.
TGTGCCAGCAGCCCTAGGACAGGGGAGTACGAAGCTTTCTTT
CASSPRTGEYEAFF
>TRBJ2-2|TRBV20-1|TRBD2|few
TGCAGTGCGGGGGGGACCGGGGAGCTGTTTTTT
CSAGGTGELFF
>TRBJ1-2|TRBV5-5|TRBD1|many
TGTGCCAGCAGGCCCGGGACAGCCAACTATGGCTACACCTTC
CASRPGTANYGYTF
>TRBJ2-7|TRBV6-5|TRBD1|.
TGTGCCAGCAGTTTGGGACAGGGCCTATACTTC
CASSLGQGLYF
>TRBJ2-6|TRBV9|.|.
TGTGCCAGCAGCGTAGACGCCAGGACCGATTCTGGGGCCAACGTCCTGACTTTC
CASSVDARTDSGANVLTF
>TRBJ1-5|TRBV2|TRBD1|many
TGTGCCAGCAGCCAGGGGGCAATGCAGCCCCAGCATTTT
CASSQGAMQPQHF
>TRBJ2-2|TRBV7-9|.|many
TGTGCCAGCAGCGCACCCAGGGGGGTGAGCACCGGGGAGCTGTTTTTT
CASSAPRGVSTGELFF
>TRBJ1-5|TRBV11-3|.|few
TGTGCCAGCAGCTTAGATGCGGGCGAGGGCAATCAGCCCCAGCATTTT
CASSLDAGEGNQPQHF
>TRBJ2-7|TRBV7-8|TRBD1|.
TGTGCCAGCAGCTCCGGGACAGGTTTCGAGCAGTACTTC
CASSSGTGFEQYF
>TRBJ2-7|TRBV10-2|TRBD2|.
TGTGCCAGCAGTCATAGCGGGGAGGCGGCCTACGAGCAGTACTTC
CASSHSGEAAYEQYF
>TRBJ1-3|TRBV20-1|.|many
TGCAGTGCTAGACCACCACCGTCAGGGGGAAACACCATATATTTT
CSARPPPSGGNTIYF
>TRBJ1-5|TRBV7-9|.|few
TGTGCCAGCAGCCAAGGTGGTATACGGAGGGATCAGCCCCAGCATTTT
CASSQGGIRRDQPQHF
>TRBJ1-1|TRBV7-3|.|few
TGTGCCAGCGGACCAGAACAGGGCTCTGAAGCTTTCTTT
CASGPEQGSEAFF
>TRBJ1-6|TRBV5-4|.|.
TGTGCCAGCAGTTTAGACAGGCTTGGTTCACCCCTCCACTTT
CASSLDRLGSPLHF
>TRBJ1-5|TRBV6-5|.|.
TGTGCCAGCAGTTACTCGGGGCCGAAGGGATATAGCAATCAGCCCCAGCATTTT
CASSYSGPKGYSNQPQHF
>TRBJ1-1|TRBV2|.|once
TGTGCCAGCAGACCCTGGGGCGAGAACACTGAAGCTTTCTTT
CASRPWGENTEAFF